This TCR beta chain was profiled in a study of T cells after yellow fever vaccination. On the study more broadly: With SMART-Seq v4 Ultra Low Input, the fractions containing low cell numbers were prepared.

The CDR3 is made up of 13 amino acids. The germline V and J ends were trimmed by 0 bases and 6 bases, with 6 bases remaining between them. The V gene's germline CDR1 is SGDLS and CDR2 YYNGEE. TCRdb reprocessed the 5' RACE reads via MiXCR and lists one record per CDR3 protein. The sample consists of some 560,000 distinct CDR3 sequences, around 21% of them appearing once. This clonotype was observed a few times. The material sequenced was PBMCs, taken 15 days after the yellow fever booster vaccination. The origin of this receptor is a young man who received the YFV17D yellow fever vaccine. The genes are TRBV9 and TRBJ2-2, with D unresolved. The CDR3 DNA reads TGTGCCAGCAGCGTAGACGGTGCCGGGGAGCTGTTTTTT. It translates to CASSVDGAGELFF. Supplemented by reference TRBV9 and TRBJ2-2, the full variable domain reads DSGVTQTPKHLITATGQRVTLRCSPRSGDLSVYWYQQSLDQGLQFLIQYYNGEERAKGNILERFSAQQFPDLHSELNLSSLELGDSALYFCASSVDGAGELFFGEGSRLTVL.